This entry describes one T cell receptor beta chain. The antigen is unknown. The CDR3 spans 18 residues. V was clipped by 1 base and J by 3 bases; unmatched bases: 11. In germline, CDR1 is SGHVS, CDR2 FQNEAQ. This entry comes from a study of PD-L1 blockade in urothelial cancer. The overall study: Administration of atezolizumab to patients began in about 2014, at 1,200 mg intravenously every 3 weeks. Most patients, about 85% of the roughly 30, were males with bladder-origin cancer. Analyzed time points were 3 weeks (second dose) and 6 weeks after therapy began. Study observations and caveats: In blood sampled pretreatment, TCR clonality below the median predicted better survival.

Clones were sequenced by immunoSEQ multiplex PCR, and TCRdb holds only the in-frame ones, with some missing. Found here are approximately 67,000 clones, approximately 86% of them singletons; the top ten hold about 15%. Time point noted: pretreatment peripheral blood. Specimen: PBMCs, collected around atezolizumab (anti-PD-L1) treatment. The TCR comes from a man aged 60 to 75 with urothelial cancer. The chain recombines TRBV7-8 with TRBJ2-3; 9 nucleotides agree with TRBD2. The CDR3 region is CASSLVPGTSRRTDTQYF. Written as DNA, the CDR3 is TGTGCCAGCAGCTTAGTACCCGGGACTAGCCGTAGGACAGATACGCAGTATTTT.